The TCR beta chain described here comes from a study of blood T cells in healthy people across ages. Regarding the study as a whole: Among long-lived donors, naive CD4+ cells were more numerous and diversity higher than in aged donors.

Isolation yielded PBMCs, at least 6 million per sample, in every case. With regard to this clonotype: The antigen remains undetermined.

Unmatched junction bases numbered 7, after V lost 1 base and J lost 6 bases. The V gene's germline CDR1 is SGHTA and CDR2 FQGNSA. The CDR3 is 16 amino acids. A second about 6 to 11 cycle PCR used barcoded and J-beta primers. TCRdb reprocessed the 5' RACE reads via MiXCR and lists one record per CDR3 protein. Of fewer than 1,200,000 distinct CDR3 sequences in the sample, 25% were seen once. These same records also appear under a second study, on T cells of mothers and their children. From that second work: Samples were provided by three healthy Caucasian mothers and their six children.

Sequenced material: blood. The receptor comes from a girl aged 2 to 9 in good health. The chain carries TRBV7-2 and TRBJ2-3; 10 nucleotides align to TRBD2. The CDR3 sequence: CASSLEGLAAGDTQYF. CDR3 DNA sequence: TGTGCCAGCAGCTTAGAAGGACTAGCGGCGGGGGATACGCAGTATTTT.